This entry features one T cell receptor (beta chain) sequence. TCRdb reprocessed the 5' RACE reads via MiXCR and lists one record per CDR3 protein. The sample contains 300,000 to 400,000 distinct CDR3 sequences, approximately 15% of which appear only once. The sample comes from a study of T-cell memory formation after mild COVID-19. Source material: PBMCs or a T cell subset sorted from them (not recorded which). This receptor was taken from a man aged 18 to 29 who had mild COVID-19 (a few samples of this study predate the infection). Cell type and time point are not known.

CDR3 protein: CASGDRQGLDEQYF. In DNA, the CDR3 is TGTGCCAGCGGCGATCGACAGGGCTTGGACGAGCAGTACTTC. The J gene is TRBJ2-7, the V gene TRBV6-5, with TRBD1 matching over 7 bases. From germline, CDR1 is MNHEY and CDR2 SVGAGI. The ends lost 8 bases at V and 5 bases at J; junction bases unmatched: 12. There are 14 residues in the CDR3.